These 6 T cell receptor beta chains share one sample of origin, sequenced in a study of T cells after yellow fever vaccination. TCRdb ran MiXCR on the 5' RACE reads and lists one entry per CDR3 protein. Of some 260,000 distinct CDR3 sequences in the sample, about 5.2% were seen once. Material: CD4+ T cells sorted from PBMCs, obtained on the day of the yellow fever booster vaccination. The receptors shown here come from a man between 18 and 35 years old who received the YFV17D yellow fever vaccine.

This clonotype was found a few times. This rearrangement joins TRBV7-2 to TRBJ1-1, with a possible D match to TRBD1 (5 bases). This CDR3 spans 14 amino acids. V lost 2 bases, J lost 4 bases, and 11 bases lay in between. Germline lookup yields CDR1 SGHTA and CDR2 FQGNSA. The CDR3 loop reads CASSLMGLLTEAFF. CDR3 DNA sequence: TGTGCCAGCAGCTTAATGGGGCTGCTCACTGAAGCTTTCTTT.

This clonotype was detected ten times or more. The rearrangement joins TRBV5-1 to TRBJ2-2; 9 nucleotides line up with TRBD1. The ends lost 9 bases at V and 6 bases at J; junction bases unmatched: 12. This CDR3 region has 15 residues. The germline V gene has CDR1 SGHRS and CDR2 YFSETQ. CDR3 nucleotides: TGCGCCACAACCCCGGGACAGGGCAGTCCCGGGGAGCTGTTTTTT. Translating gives CATTPGQGSPGELFF.

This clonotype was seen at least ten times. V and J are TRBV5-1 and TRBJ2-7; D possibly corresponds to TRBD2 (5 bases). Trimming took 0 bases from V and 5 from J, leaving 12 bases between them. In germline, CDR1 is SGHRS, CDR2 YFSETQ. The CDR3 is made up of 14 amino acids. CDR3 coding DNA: TGCGCCAGCAGCTTGGCCGGGGAGCGGAACGAGCAGTACGTC. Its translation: CASSLAGERNEQYV.

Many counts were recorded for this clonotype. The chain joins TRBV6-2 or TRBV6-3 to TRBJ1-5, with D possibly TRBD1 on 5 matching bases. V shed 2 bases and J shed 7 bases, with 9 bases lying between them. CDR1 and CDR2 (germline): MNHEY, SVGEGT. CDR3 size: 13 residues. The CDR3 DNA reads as TGTGCCAGCAGTTACGGTTGGGACCAGCCCCAGCATTTT. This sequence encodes CASSYGWDQPQHF.

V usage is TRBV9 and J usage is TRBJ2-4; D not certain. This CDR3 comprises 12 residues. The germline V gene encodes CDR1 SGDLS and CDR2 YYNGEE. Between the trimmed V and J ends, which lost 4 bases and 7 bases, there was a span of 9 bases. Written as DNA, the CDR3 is TGTGCCAGCAGCCCCGACGGCAACATTCAGTACTTC. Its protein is CASSPDGNIQYF.

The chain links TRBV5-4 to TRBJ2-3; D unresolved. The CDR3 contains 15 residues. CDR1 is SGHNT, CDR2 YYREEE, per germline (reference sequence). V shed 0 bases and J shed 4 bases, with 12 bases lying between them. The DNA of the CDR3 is TGTGCCAGCAGCTTGGAGGCAGTCTGGGCAGATACGCAGTATTTT. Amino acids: CASSLEAVWADTQYF.